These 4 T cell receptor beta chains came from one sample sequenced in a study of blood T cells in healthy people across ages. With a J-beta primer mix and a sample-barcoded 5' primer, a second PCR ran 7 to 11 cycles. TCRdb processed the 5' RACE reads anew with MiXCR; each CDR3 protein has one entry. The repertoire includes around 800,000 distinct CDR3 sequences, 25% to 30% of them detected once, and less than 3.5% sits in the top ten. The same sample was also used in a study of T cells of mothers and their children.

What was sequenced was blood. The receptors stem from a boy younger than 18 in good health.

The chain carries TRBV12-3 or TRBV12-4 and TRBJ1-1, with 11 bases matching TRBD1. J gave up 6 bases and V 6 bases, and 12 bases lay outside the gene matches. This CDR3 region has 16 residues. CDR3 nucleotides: TGTGCCAGCAGCACCGGGACAGGGGGTTTTTGGGCTGAAGCTTTCTTT. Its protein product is CASSTGTGGFWAEAFF.

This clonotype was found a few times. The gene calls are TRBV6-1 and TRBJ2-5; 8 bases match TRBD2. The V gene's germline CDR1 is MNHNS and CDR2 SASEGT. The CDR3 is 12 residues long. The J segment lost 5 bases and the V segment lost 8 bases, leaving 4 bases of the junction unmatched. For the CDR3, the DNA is TGTGCCAGCGGACTAGCAGGGGAGACCCAGTACTTC. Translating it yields CASGLAGETQYF.

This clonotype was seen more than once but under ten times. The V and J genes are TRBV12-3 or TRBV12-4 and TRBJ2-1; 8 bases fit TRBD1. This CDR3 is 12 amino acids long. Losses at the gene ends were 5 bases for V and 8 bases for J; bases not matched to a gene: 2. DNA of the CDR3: TGTGCCAGCAGTACAGGGGGGCATGAGCAGTTCTTC. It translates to CASSTGGHEQFF.

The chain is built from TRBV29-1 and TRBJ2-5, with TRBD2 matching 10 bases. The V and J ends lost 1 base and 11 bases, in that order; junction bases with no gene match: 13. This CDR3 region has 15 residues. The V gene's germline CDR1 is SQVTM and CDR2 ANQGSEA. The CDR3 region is CSVEGGLAGVKEQYF. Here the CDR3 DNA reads TGCAGCGTTGAAGGGGGCCTAGCGGGAGTAAAAGAGCAGTACTTC.